These 15 T cell receptor beta chains originate from one sample sequenced in a study of shared clonotypes between healthy human individuals. The method was immunoSEQ multiplex PCR; TCRdb's version includes in-frame clones alone and lacks a portion of them. The data hold around 2,000,000 clones, with around 96% observed a single time. Naive CD8 cells lacked CD45RO, underwent positive selection for CCR7 and left out terminally differentiated effector memory CD45RA+ cells. The sample consisted of naive CD8+ T cells sorted from blood. The receptors shown here come from a man between 18 and 29 years old in good health.

The chain carries TRBV4-1 and TRBJ2-7; the D is unclear. Germline CDR1 is MGHRA and CDR2 is YSYEKL. This CDR3 is 15 amino acids long. V was clipped by 0 bases and J by 6 bases, with 15 bases between them. The DNA for the CDR3 is TGCGCCAGCAGCCAAGATCTCGGCTCATACGGCGAGCAGTACTTC. This codes for CASSQDLGSYGEQYF.

The chain links TRBV29-1 to TRBJ2-1, with D possibly being TRBD1 or TRBD2 (5 bases each). The CDR3 spans 12 residues. V lost 6 bases and J 10 bases, leaving 16 bases between the germline ends. Germline assignment: CDR1 SQVTM and CDR2 ANQGSEA. The CDR3 region is CSVGPALPEQFF. In nucleotides, the CDR3 is TGCAGCGTGGGACCCGCGCTCCCCGAGCAGTTCTTC.

This clone was counted once. The V and J genes are TRBV11-2 and TRBJ1-2; D is unresolved. Germline V gene sequence: CDR1 SGHAT, CDR2 FQNNGV. The CDR3 totals 15 residues. V gave up 0 bases and J gave up 4 bases, with 12 bases separating them. CDR3 nucleotides: TGTGCCAGCAGCTTAGAGAGTACGGCGGGCTATGGCTACACCTTC. It is translated as CASSLESTAGYGYTF.

The chain is built from TRBV2 and TRBJ2-6; TRBD2 matches 15 bases. Germline lookup yields CDR1 SNHLY and CDR2 FYNNEI. Unmatched junction bases numbered 16, after V lost 7 bases and J lost 0 bases. This CDR3 is built from 22 residues. The CDR3 protein is CASMEFGLAGGAVTSGANVLTF. CDR3 bases: TGTGCCAGCATGGAATTTGGACTAGCGGGGGGGGCCGTGACCTCTGGGGCCAACGTCCTGACTTTC.

V and J are TRBV5-1 and TRBJ2-1, with D perhaps TRBD1 or TRBD2 (5 bases each). V was clipped by 3 bases and J by 7 bases, with 14 bases between them. The CDR3 consists of 14 residues. Germline assignment: CDR1 SGHRS and CDR2 YFSETQ. Written as DNA, the CDR3 is TGCGCCAGCAGCTCCCCCGGGACGCCGAATGAGCAGTTCTTC. Translating gives CASSSPGTPNEQFF.

V is TRBV19 and J is TRBJ2-3; TRBD2 agrees at 9 bases. Germline values: CDR1 LNHDA, CDR2 SQIVND (reference sequence). J was trimmed by 11 bases and V by 7 bases; bases with no gene match: 13. The CDR3 has 14 amino acids. The CDR3 loop reads CASNSGSRGEGQYF. The CDR3 DNA sequence: TGTGCCAGTAATAGCGGGAGTCGAGGGGAAGGGCAGTATTTT.

The chain is built from TRBV28 and TRBJ1-6; 7 positions match TRBD1. The J segment lost 3 bases and the V segment lost 4 bases, leaving 6 bases of the junction unmatched. Germline V gene data show CDR1 as MDHEN and CDR2 as SYDVKM. This CDR3 is built from 16 residues. The CDR3 DNA reads as TGTGCCAGCAGTTCCCAGGGGGTCGGCTATAATTCACCCCTCCACTTT. It specifies CASSSQGVGYNSPLHF.

The gene calls are TRBV4-3 and TRBJ1-5, with D uncertain. The length of the CDR3 is 16 residues. CDR1 LGHNA and CDR2 YSLEER come from the germline V gene. V was shortened by 0 bases and J by 6 bases, with 15 bases between the two germline ends. CDR3 in amino acids: CASSQEWSGGGQPQHF. CDR3 nucleotides: TGCGCCAGCAGCCAAGAATGGTCGGGAGGAGGTCAGCCCCAGCATTTT.

The chain recombines TRBV7-8 with TRBJ1-5; D perhaps matches TRBD1 (5 bases). CDR1 SGHVS and CDR2 FQNEAQ come from the germline V gene. V gave up 5 bases and J gave up 10 bases, with 12 bases separating them. This CDR3 has 12 residues. The CDR3 region has the DNA TGTGCCAGCAGCCGGTCGGGGGAACCCCAGCATTTT. Its translation: CASSRSGEPQHF.

The V gene is TRBV28, the J gene TRBJ2-2; 7 bases map to TRBD2. Trimming cost V 10 bases and J 4 bases; bases outside gene matches: 6. This CDR3 region has 13 residues. Germline V gene lookup returns CDR1 MDHEN and CDR2 SYDVKM. This CDR3 reads CATWGGSTGELFF. The CDR3 DNA follows: TGTGCCACCTGGGGGGGTAGCACCGGGGAGCTGTTTTTT.

This rearrangement joins TRBV10-2 to TRBJ2-3; 7 bases are shared with TRBD1. The CDR3 totals 16 residues. V lost 3 bases, J lost 2 bases, and 8 bases stayed unmatched. Germline V gene lookup returns CDR1 WSHSY and CDR2 SAAADI. The CDR3 is CASSDIGTAHTDTQYF. DNA for the CDR3: TGCGCCAGCAGTGATATCGGGACAGCCCACACAGATACGCAGTATTTT.

The V call is TRBV5-1, the J call TRBJ1-1; no definite D call. The CDR3 spans 14 residues. In germline, CDR1 is SGHRS, CDR2 YFSETQ. Trimming cost V 4 bases and J 1 base, with 11 bases left between them. For the CDR3, the DNA is TGCGCCAGCAGCCCGGAATGGGGGAACACTGAAGCTTTCTTT. Its translation: CASSPEWGNTEAFF.

This sequence joins TRBV9 and TRBJ2-3; TRBD2 agrees at 9 bases. The V gene end was trimmed by 3 bases and the J gene end by 4 bases; junction bases not matched to a gene: 6. Germline V gene sequence: CDR1 SGDLS, CDR2 YYNGEE. The CDR3 is 15 residues long. CDR3 sequence: CASSERGAKADTQYF. CDR3 nucleotide sequence: TGTGCCAGCAGCGAGCGGGGGGCCAAGGCAGATACGCAGTATTTT.

V is TRBV4-1 and J is TRBJ2-1; 12 positions agree with TRBD1. J was trimmed by 6 bases and V by 1 base; bases with no gene match: 10. There are 18 residues in the CDR3. Germline V lookup: CDR1 MGHRA, CDR2 YSYEKL. CDR3 loop: CASSQALGQGAFRNEQFF. CDR3 sequence (DNA): TGCGCCAGCAGCCAAGCCTTGGGACAGGGGGCTTTTCGCAATGAGCAGTTCTTC.

Only a few counts were recorded for this clone. The chain links TRBV19 to TRBJ2-7, with TRBD1 matching 7 bases. The CDR3 spans 13 residues. Germline trimming cut 2 bases from V and 7 bases from J; bases unmatched to any gene: 5. Per the germline V gene, CDR1 is LNHDA and CDR2 is SQIVND (reference sequence). The CDR3 loop is CASSILGQSEQYF. CDR3 sequence (DNA): TGTGCCAGTAGTATATTGGGACAGAGTGAGCAGTACTTC.